The 30 T cell receptor beta chains presented below share a single source sample, sequenced in a study of CD8+ T cells in alopecia areata. Treatment reported: oral pan-JAK inhibitor, 5-10 mg twice daily. cDNA reverse transcribed from extracted RNA served as the sequencing template. This table comes from immunoSEQ multiplex PCR, and its TCRdb copy is limited to in-frame clones, with some not included. The table lists some 190,000 clones, 50% to 70% of them singletons. This material consisted of CD4+ T cells sorted from blood, taken between weeks 47 and 50, from a patient treated with tofacitinib. These receptors were collected from a human donor with alopecia areata.

The chain employs TRBV5-1 and TRBJ1-5; D gene uncertain. The CDR3 is made up of 15 amino acids. Germline V gene data show CDR1 as SGHRS and CDR2 as YFSETQ. Trimming removed 4 bases at V and 5 bases at J, with 16 bases between. As DNA, the CDR3 is TGCGCCAGCAGCCTAGGAAACACGGCAGATCAGCCCCAGCATTTT. Its protein product is CASSLGNTADQPQHF.

CDR3 loop: CSGIYTEAFF. CDR3 bases: TGCAGCGGGATATACACTGAAGCTTTCTTT. V usage is TRBV29-1 and J usage is TRBJ1-1; D ambiguous. The V gene's germline CDR1 is SQVTM and CDR2 ANQGSEA. The CDR3 is made up of 10 amino acids. Trimming took 7 bases from V and 3 from J, leaving 6 bases between them.

This clone was recorded once. DNA for the CDR3: TGTGCCAGCAGTCCCGGTGGAGGGAGAAGTTACGAGCAGTACTTC. Amino acid sequence: CASSPGGGRSYEQYF. The chain carries TRBV27 and TRBJ2-7, with D maybe TRBD2 (6 bases). Trimming shortened V by 5 bases and J by 4 bases, and 18 bases separated the two germline ends. From germline, CDR1 is MNHEY and CDR2 SMNVEV (reference sequence). The CDR3 has 15 amino acids.

The chain is built from TRBV29-1 and TRBJ2-7; TRBD2 matches at 9 bases. The CDR3 length is 14 residues. Germline V gene lookup returns CDR1 SQVTM and CDR2 ANQGSEA. Trimming cost V 6 bases and J 2 bases; bases outside gene matches: 8. The CDR3 loop is CSVGGAGGPYEQYF. CDR3 coding DNA: TGCAGCGTCGGCGGAGCGGGGGGTCCCTACGAGCAGTACTTC.

This clone was seen a handful of times. V and J are TRBV11-3 and TRBJ2-4, with 7 bases matching TRBD2. V dropped 5 bases and J dropped 6; count of bases not matched to a gene: 10. The CDR3 is 15 amino acids. Germline V gene lookup returns CDR1 SGHNT and CDR2 YENEEA. The CDR3: CASSLFRGGGNIQYF. The CDR3 DNA reads as TGTGCCAGCAGCCTATTTAGAGGCGGGGGAAACATTCAGTACTTC.

This clone appeared a few times. The chain joins TRBV7-2 to TRBJ2-3, with 10 bases matching TRBD2. The CDR3 runs to 16 residues. Trimming took 2 bases from V and 8 from J; bases not matched to a gene: 10. Germline CDR1 SGHTA, CDR2 FQGNSA. The CDR3 sequence is CASSLKLAGPLATQYF. CDR3 nucleotides: TGTGCCAGCAGCTTAAAACTAGCGGGGCCTCTTGCTACGCAGTATTTT.

This clone has a handful of counts. The chain recombines TRBV28 with TRBJ1-5; D unresolved. Trimming shortened V by 6 bases and J by 5 bases, and 11 bases separated the two germline ends. Germline V CDR1 and CDR2: MDHEN, SYDVKM. This CDR3 comprises 13 residues. CDR3 region: CASSGGRHQPQHF. In DNA form, the CDR3 reads TGTGCCAGCAGCGGTGGGAGGCATCAGCCCCAGCATTTT.

The J gene is TRBJ1-2, the V gene TRBV29-1; D is uncertain. Germline-derived CDR1 and CDR2 are SQVTM and ANQGSEA. Between the trimmed V and J ends, which lost 7 bases and 1 base, there was a span of 13 bases. The CDR3 loop spans 13 amino acids. CDR3 sequence reads: CSARAANNYGYTF. As DNA, the CDR3 is TGCAGCGCGAGGGCCGCCAATAACTATGGCTACACCTTC.

The genes are TRBV18 and TRBJ1-2; D is perhaps TRBD1 (5 bases). V was shortened by 6 bases and J by 6 bases, with 14 bases between the two germline ends. CDR1 KGHSH and CDR2 LQKENI come from the germline V gene. There are 13 residues in the CDR3. In DNA form, the CDR3 reads TGTGCCAGCTCTCCAGGGACCTTGGATGGCTACACCTTC. Translating gives CASSPGTLDGYTF. Variable domain in full (rest from reference TRBV18 and TRBJ1-2): NAGVMQNPRHLVRRRGQEARLRCSPMKGHSHVYWYRQLPEEGLKFMVYLQKENIIDESGMPKERFSAEFPKEGPSILRIQQVVRGDSAAYFCASSPGTLDGYTFGSGTRLTVV.

The V gene is TRBV6-5, the J gene TRBJ2-7; a weak D match, TRBD1 (6 bases). The CDR3 consists of 14 residues. V gave up 0 bases and J gave up 9 bases, with 15 bases separating them. Looked up from germline, CDR1 is MNHEY and CDR2 is SVGAGI. The CDR3 region is CASSYSGTSGAQYF. The CDR3 nucleotides are TGTGCCAGCAGTTACTCGGGGACAAGCGGCGCGCAGTACTTC.

The chain carries TRBV29-1 and TRBJ2-3; a weak D match, TRBD2 (6 bases). The V gene lost 7 bases and the J gene lost 4 bases, with 18 bases spanning the gap. The CDR3 extends over 14 amino acids. Germline V gives CDR1 SQVTM, CDR2 ANQGSEA. Written as DNA, the CDR3 is TGCAGCGGCGGGGTCCGGGGTGGGCCAGATACGCAGTATTTT. This encodes CSGGVRGGPDTQYF.

J is TRBJ2-2 and V is TRBV30, with unresolved D. V was pared by 2 bases and J by 5 bases, with 6 bases between. The germline CDR1 and CDR2 sequences are GTSNPN and SVGIG (reference sequence). This CDR3 has 12 residues. This chain's CDR3 is CAWSPFTGELFF. The CDR3 region has the DNA TGTGCCTGGAGTCCATTTACCGGGGAGCTGTTTTTT.

The chain joins TRBV30 to TRBJ2-3; 7 nucleotides match TRBD1. J lost 14 bases, V lost 1 base, and 9 bases had no gene match. The germline V gene has CDR1 GTSNPN and CDR2 SVGIG (reference sequence). The CDR3 totals 12 residues. The CDR3 region is CAWSGTGVFWYF. CDR3 coding DNA: TGTGCCTGGAGTGGTACAGGGGTATTTTGGTATTTT.

The CDR3 here is CASSHTSGDYEQYF. Written as DNA, the CDR3 is TGCGCCAGCAGCCATACTAGCGGAGATTACGAGCAGTACTTC. The rearrangement joins TRBV4-3 to TRBJ2-7; 8 nucleotides align to TRBD2. This CDR3 has 14 residues. Trimming removed 3 bases from V and 4 bases from J; junction bases left unmatched: 5. From germline, CDR1 is LGHNA and CDR2 YSLEER.

The chain is built from TRBV30 and TRBJ2-4; D not resolved. Germline CDR1 is GTSNPN and CDR2 is SVGIG (reference sequence). V was cut by 0 bases and J by 1 base, with 7 bases left in between. This CDR3 has 14 amino acids. CDR3 in amino acids: CAWSVPRAKNIQYF. CDR3 sequence (DNA): TGTGCCTGGAGTGTGCCGCGGGCCAAAAACATTCAGTACTTC.

The count of this clone is one. The J gene is TRBJ2-2, the V gene TRBV2; D uncertain. CDR1 and CDR2 from the germline V gene are SNHLY and FYNNEI. The CDR3 covers 14 residues. The ends were cut back, 4 bases at V and 0 bases at J, with 6 bases in the middle. The DNA for the CDR3 is TGTGCCAGCAGTGTGGATACGAACACCGGGGAGCTGTTTTTT. The encoded protein is CASSVDTNTGELFF.

The genes are TRBV30 and TRBJ1-1, with a tentative D call TRBD1 (5 bases). CDR3 length: 12 residues. V was shortened by 1 base and J by 11 bases, with 14 bases between the two germline ends. CDR1 GTSNPN and CDR2 SVGIG come from the germline V gene (reference sequence). CDR3 region: CAWSEEPGGAFF. Here the CDR3 DNA reads TGTGCCTGGAGTGAGGAACCCGGGGGTGCTTTCTTT.

The chain uses TRBV7-2 and TRBJ2-7; tentative D call: TRBD2 (6 bases). The CDR3 is made up of 15 amino acids. CDR1 is SGHTA and CDR2 is FQGNSA in the germline V gene. Trimming removed 0 bases from V and 4 bases from J, with 13 bases in between. The CDR3 nucleotides are TGTGCCAGCAGCTTAGCGGGAGGACTGACTTACGAGCAGTACTTC. Its translation is CASSLAGGLTYEQYF.

The CDR3 DNA reads as TGCGCCAGCAGCTTGGTAGGGATGGAGACTGAAGCTTTCTTT. Translation: CASSLVGMETEAFF. The V and J genes are TRBV5-1 and TRBJ1-1; D is ambiguous. The germline V and J ends were trimmed by 0 bases and 5 bases, with 11 bases remaining between them. The germline CDR1 and CDR2 sequences are SGHRS and YFSETQ. CDR3 length: 14 residues.

This sequence joins TRBV30 and TRBJ1-4; no definite D call. Germline V gene sequence: CDR1 GTSNPN, CDR2 SVGIG (reference sequence). CDR3 size: 10 residues. V was trimmed by 4 bases and J by 8 bases, leaving 5 bases between them. The CDR3 sequence: CAWMGEKLFF. The DNA of the CDR3 is TGTGCCTGGATGGGGGAAAAACTGTTTTTT.

The chain uses TRBV13 and TRBJ2-2; D call uncertain. The CDR3 sequence is 13 residues long. Trimming cost V 2 bases and J 1 base, with 2 bases left between them. The germline gives CDR1 PRHDT, CDR2 FYEKMQ (reference sequence). The CDR3 reads CASSLKNTGELFF. The CDR3 DNA follows: TGTGCCAGCAGCTTAAAGAACACCGGGGAGCTGTTTTTT. Drawing the rest from reference TRBV13 and TRBJ2-2, the complete variable domain is AAGVIQSPRHLIKEKRETATLKCYPIPRHDTVYWYQQGPGQDPQFLISFYEKMQSDKGSIPDRFSAQQFSDYHSELNMSSLELGDSALYFCASSLKNTGELFFGEGSRLTVL.

The chain employs TRBV28 and TRBJ2-7; D unclear. The V end was cut by 5 bases, the J end by 9 bases, with 14 bases between. The germline V gene has CDR1 MDHEN and CDR2 SYDVKM. This CDR3 region has 12 residues. In nucleotides, the CDR3 is TGTGCCAGCAGTCTCGCCGTAAGTGGGCAGTACTTC. Its protein is CASSLAVSGQYF.

V gene TRBV10-3 combines with J gene TRBJ1-6; D remains unclear. The CDR3 is made up of 16 amino acids. The germline V gene has CDR1 ENHRY and CDR2 SYGVKD. Trimming removed 3 bases at V and 0 bases at J, with 9 bases between. The CDR3 here is CAISDTRSSYNSPLHF. The CDR3 nucleotides read TGTGCCATCAGTGACACGAGAAGCTCCTATAATTCACCCCTCCACTTT.

This clone was counted between two and nine times. This rearrangement joins TRBV29-1 to TRBJ2-2; D uncertain. The germline V and J ends were trimmed by 3 bases and 1 base, with 3 bases remaining between them. This CDR3 contains 12 residues. The germline CDR1 and CDR2 sequences are SQVTM and ANQGSEA. The CDR3 sequence: CSVEVNTGELFF. CDR3 sequence (DNA): TGCAGCGTTGAGGTGAACACCGGGGAGCTGTTTTTT.

The chain links TRBV4-3 to TRBJ1-1; no reliable D call. Germline V gene lookup returns CDR1 LGHNA and CDR2 YSLEER. The CDR3 runs to 15 residues. Between the trimmed V and J ends, which lost 0 bases and 4 bases, there was a span of 12 bases. The CDR3 nucleotides are TGCGCCAGCAGCCAAGATGGAGCCGGTTTCACTGAAGCTTTCTTT. This gives the protein CASSQDGAGFTEAFF.

This chain connects TRBV28 to TRBJ1-2, with D perhaps TRBD1 (5 bases). CDR3 length equals 13 residues. V gave up 7 bases and J gave up 3 bases, with 12 bases separating them. Germline V gene sequence: CDR1 MDHEN, CDR2 SYDVKM. CDR3 sequence (DNA): TGTGCCAGCACCCGGGACGGCTACTATGGCTACACCTTC. The encoded protein is CASTRDGYYGYTF.

This sequence joins TRBV30 and TRBJ1-1, with 7 positions matching TRBD1. The junction had 9 bases not matched to a gene; V was cut back by 3 bases and J by 5 bases. The CDR3 contains 14 residues. The germline V gene encodes CDR1 GTSNPN and CDR2 SVGIG (reference sequence). The chain's CDR3 is CAWSLQQGRTEAFF. As DNA, the CDR3 is TGTGCCTGGAGCCTTCAACAGGGGAGGACTGAAGCTTTCTTT.

J is TRBJ2-7 and V is TRBV11-1, with D unresolved. With 5 bases removed from V and 3 bases from J, the gap between germline ends came to 8 bases. CDR1 and CDR2 (germline): SGHAT, FQDESV (reference sequence). The CDR3 consists of 12 residues. CDR3 sequence (DNA): TGTGCCAGCAGCGCGGACGGCTACGAGCAGTACTTC. It is translated as CASSADGYEQYF.

This clone was seen once. The chain recombines TRBV27 with TRBJ2-7; 8 bases match TRBD1. Trimming cost V 5 bases and J 2 bases; bases outside gene matches: 5. The V gene's germline CDR1 is MNHEY and CDR2 SMNVEV (reference sequence). This CDR3 comprises 14 residues. CDR3: CASSQDRATYEQYF. Written as DNA, the CDR3 is TGTGCCAGCAGTCAGGACAGGGCTACCTACGAGCAGTACTTC.

The rearrangement joins TRBV30 to TRBJ1-1; possibly TRBD1 for D (5 bases). The CDR3 runs to 12 residues. The germline V gene encodes CDR1 GTSNPN and CDR2 SVGIG (reference sequence). V lost 1 base and J 11 bases, leaving 14 bases between the germline ends. CDR3 nucleotide sequence: TGTGCCTGGAGTGGGCCGGGGGATCCCGCTTTCTTT. Translating it yields CAWSGPGDPAFF.